This TCR beta chain was recorded in a study of regulatory T cells in long-lasting Graves disease. For TCR beta, libraries came from iRepertoire HTBI primers and Arm-PCR of CDR3 regions. TCRdb reprocessed the multiplex PCR reads with MiXCR, giving one entry per CDR3 protein. The data hold around 360,000 distinct CDR3 sequences, with around 15% observed a single time. This clonotype was seen ten or more times. Indicated time point: newly diagnosed GD, antithyroid drugs for less than 3 months. PBMCs provided the RNA from which the TCR library was made. Germline CDR1 and CDR2: SGHTA and FQGTGA. Trimming cost V 1 base and J 0 bases, with 10 bases left between them. The CDR3 runs to 16 residues. These data were likewise used in another study, on T cells in Graves' hyperthyroidism and ophthalmopathy.

The sequencing here drew on peripheral blood mononuclear cells (PBMCs), taken at new diagnosis, from a patient treated with antithyroid drugs. The clonotype comes from a woman younger than 35 with Graves disease. The chain links TRBV7-3 to TRBJ2-1, with TRBD2 as a possible D gene (6 bases). CDR3 nucleotide sequence: TGTGCCAGCAGCTTAAGCGGGACGGTCTCCTACAATGAGCAGTTCTTC. Translation gives CASSLSGTVSYNEQFF.